The 20 T cell receptor beta chains below all came from one sample that was sequenced in a study of vaccination and CD4 T cells after COVID-19 (dated by TCRdb to between 2020 and 2023). Library preparation used PCR. Sequencing relied on an Illumina iSeq 100. TCR sequencing of DNA from cultured CD4+ T cells used the Oncomine TCR Beta short-read assay at the Johns Hopkins FTIC core. TCRdb redid the processing of the public reads, applying fastp at Q25 and MiXCR, and retained in-frame beta chains. Every entry covers one CDR3 protein and lists the most common genes and DNA from its rows. The sample records over 7,500 distinct CDR3 sequences, more than 25% of which are singletons. The ten largest account for approximately 40% of the sample. In the paper's terms, the treatment or condition label means: roughly 10-day PBMC culture with coronavirus spike peptide pools or control peptides (ViraFEST assay). CD4+ T cells from unexposed donors were collected before the COVID-19 pandemic (2011-2018).

Their target antigens are unknown. Sequencing used CD4+ T cells from blood, cultured in vitro. All receptors derive from a human donor in good health.

This clonotype was found a few times. J is TRBJ1-2 and V is TRBV10-1; 10 bases are a match to TRBD1. With 5 bases clipped from V and 8 bases from J, the junction kept 5 bases outside the gene matches. CDR3 length: 13 amino acids. Per germline, CDR1 WNHNN and CDR2 SYGVQD (reference sequence). The CDR3 nucleotides read TGCGCCAGCAGTCGGGACAGGGGAGGCGGCTACACCTTC. Protein product: CASSRDRGGGYTF.

This clonotype was detected only a few times. The V and J genes are TRBV7-8 and TRBJ1-1; a weak D match, TRBD1 (5 bases). CDR1 and CDR2 from the germline V gene are SGHVS and FQNEAQ. This CDR3 comprises 14 residues. V was clipped by 5 bases and J by 6 bases, with 16 bases between them. CDR3 in amino acids: CASSGSGGGPEAFF. CDR3 DNA: TGTGCCAGCAGCGGGTCGGGTGGGGGACCTGAAGCTTTCTTT.

This chain connects TRBV2 to TRBJ2-3; D is perhaps TRBD1 or TRBD2 (5 bases each). V dropped 4 bases and J dropped 6 bases, with 14 bases sitting between them. Germline V gene lookup returns CDR1 SNHLY and CDR2 FYNNEI. This CDR3 contains 14 residues. CDR3 residues: CASSVALRDDTQYF. The CDR3 DNA is TGTGCCAGCAGTGTAGCGCTCCGGGACGATACGCAGTATTTT.

CDR3 bases: TGTGCCAGCAGCCCCATTGGGCGGACTGAAGCTTTCTTT. Its translation: CASSPIGRTEAFF. The chain carries TRBV4-2 and TRBJ1-1; the D is unclear. The ends were cut back, 4 bases at V and 5 bases at J, with 11 bases in the middle. Germline CDR1 is LGHNA and CDR2 is YNFKEQ. CDR3 length: 13 amino acids.

V and J are TRBV7-2 and TRBJ2-3; a weak D match, TRBD1 (6 bases). The V and J ends lost 3 bases and 0 bases respectively, with 16 bases between them. This CDR3 comprises 17 residues. The V gene's germline CDR1 is SGHTA and CDR2 FQGNSA. CDR3 residues: CASSFPTGWSSTDTQYF. The CDR3 DNA reads TGTGCCAGCAGCTTCCCGACAGGCTGGTCTAGCACAGATACGCAGTATTTT.

The chain uses TRBV27 and TRBJ1-3; D unresolved. V was shortened by 2 bases and J by 4 bases, with 6 bases between the two germline ends. The CDR3 is 13 residues long. Germline CDR1 is MNHEY and CDR2 is SMNVEV (reference sequence). This CDR3 reads CASSLKLGNTIYF. The CDR3 nucleotides read TGTGCCAGCAGTTTAAAGCTAGGAAACACCATATATTTT.

This clonotype was detected only a few times. Here the CDR3 reads CASSFGGRVGYTF. In DNA form, the CDR3 reads TGTGCCAGCAGTTTCGGGGGCCGCGTAGGCTACACCTTC. J is TRBJ1-2 and V is TRBV12-3 or TRBV12-4, with a possible D match to TRBD1 (6 bases). Trimming took off 3 bases at V and 8 bases at J, with 13 bases between the two ends. The CDR3 runs to 13 residues.

This clonotype has only one observation. The gene calls are TRBV11-1 and TRBJ2-1, with 9 positions matching TRBD1. CDR3 size: 15 residues. The germline V gene has CDR1 SGHAT and CDR2 FQDESV (reference sequence). The ends lost 5 bases at V and 5 bases at J; junction bases unmatched: 7. CDR3 region: CASSDRDREHNEQFF. Written as DNA, the CDR3 is TGTGCCAGCAGCGACCGGGACAGGGAGCACAATGAGCAGTTCTTC.

CDR3 bases: TGTGCCAGCAGCCATTCGGGGGGGCGATTCTGCACTGAAGCTTTCTTT. It yields the protein CASSHSGGRFCTEAFF. This rearrangement joins TRBV21-1 to TRBJ1-1; TRBD1 is the table's D call and was not checked against the DNA. TRBV21-1 is a recognized pseudogene. CDR3 size: 16 residues.

The V and J genes are TRBV19 and TRBJ2-5; TRBD1 matches 7 bases. Unmatched junction bases numbered 7, after V lost 1 base and J lost 5 bases. This CDR3 comprises 15 residues. Germline CDR1 reads LNHDA; CDR2 reads SQIVND (reference sequence). CDR3 nucleotides: TGTGCCAGTAGTATAGGCAGGGGGATAGGGGAGACCCAGTACTTC. Residues: CASSIGRGIGETQYF.

The rearrangement links TRBV18 to TRBJ1-2; D unresolved. V lost 0 bases and J lost 14, with 16 bases in between. CDR3 length: 13 amino acids. Germline CDR1 is KGHSH and CDR2 is LQKENI. The CDR3 loop is CASSPPTGESKTF. The DNA for the CDR3 is TGTGCCAGCTCACCACCGACTGGGGAGAGTAAAACCTTC.

This sequence joins TRBV7-9 and TRBJ1-4, with 9 positions matching TRBD1. This CDR3 spans 14 amino acids. Germline CDR1 SEHNR, CDR2 FQNEAQ (reference sequence). Germline trimming cut 5 bases from V and 8 bases from J; bases unmatched to any gene: 6. CDR3 coding DNA: TGTGCCAGCAGCAGGGGGACAGGGTGGGAAAAACTGTTTTTT. It translates to CASSRGTGWEKLFF.

The gene calls are TRBV6-4 and TRBJ2-3, with a weak D call TRBD2 (6 bases). The CDR3 runs to 15 residues. CDR1 MRHNA and CDR2 SNTAGT come from the germline V gene. Trimming shortened V by 6 bases and J by 1 base, and 14 bases separated the two germline ends. CDR3 in DNA: TGTGCCAGCAGCCCCGGGACTCACCGCACAGATACGCAGTATTTT. It translates to CASSPGTHRTDTQYF.

V is TRBV24-1 and J is TRBJ1-2; no firm D call. The CDR3 loop spans 14 amino acids. The germline V gene has CDR1 KGHDR and CDR2 SFDVKD. Trimming left V 3 bases short and J 3 bases short, with 10 bases between. CDR3 nucleotide sequence: TGTGCCACCAGTGATGCGTGGCAGGACTATGGCTACACCTTC. Its protein product is CATSDAWQDYGYTF.

The chain has TRBV6-2 or TRBV6-3 and TRBJ1-4; D not certain. Looked up from germline, CDR1 is MNHEY and CDR2 is SVGEGT. V dropped 10 bases and J dropped 6 bases, with 21 bases sitting between them. There are 15 residues in the CDR3. In DNA form, the CDR3 reads TGTGCCACCCGACCCCAGTTCCGGGAAGATGAAAAACTGTTTTTT. Translated: CATRPQFREDEKLFF.

A few counts support this clonotype. The V gene is TRBV11-2, the J gene TRBJ1-1; D ambiguous. The CDR3 covers 15 residues. CDR1 SGHAT and CDR2 FQNNGV come from the germline V gene. Trimming pared 5 bases from V and 0 bases from J, leaving 13 bases between. CDR3 nucleotides: TGTGCCAGCAGCCCCATACAGAGCATGAACACTGAAGCTTTCTTT. Translating gives CASSPIQSMNTEAFF. The complete variable domain, with remaining parts taken from reference TRBV11-2 and TRBJ1-1, reads EAGVAQSPRYKIIEKRQSVAFWCNPISGHATLYWYQQILGQGPKLLIQFQNNGVVDDSQLPKDRFSAERLKGVDSTLKIQPAKLEDSAVYLCASSPIQSMNTEAFFGQGTRLTVV.

This clonotype was picked up a small number of times. The chain has TRBV6-1 and TRBJ2-2; D call uncertain. Trimming took off 8 bases at V and 5 bases at J, with 12 bases between the two ends. The CDR3 totals 13 residues. Germline V gives CDR1 MNHNS, CDR2 SASEGT. The CDR3 protein is CASLTPGTGELFF. DNA for the CDR3: TGTGCCAGCCTTACCCCCGGGACCGGGGAGCTGTTTTTT.

The chain joins TRBV27 to TRBJ1-5, with D hard to call. Trimming removed 5 bases at V and 3 bases at J, with 38 bases between. CDR1 and CDR2 from the germline V gene are MNHEY and SMNVEV (reference sequence). The CDR3 is made up of 23 amino acids. CDR3 region: CASSRSQFQTGGGDFLINQPQHF. Written as DNA, the CDR3 is TGTGCCAGCAGTCGTAGCCAGTTTCAGACCGGAGGTGGCGATTTCCTTATCAATCAGCCCCAGCATTTT.

The V and J genes are TRBV12-3 or TRBV12-4 and TRBJ1-5; D remains ambiguous. CDR3 size: 15 residues. Trimming stripped 3 bases from V and 2 bases from J, with 11 bases between. CDR3 bases: TGTGCCAGCAGTTTGGGGAGGGTAGGCAATCAGCCCCAGCATTTT. Translated, it gives CASSLGRVGNQPQHF.

The V and J genes are TRBV7-9 and TRBJ1-1; D is possibly TRBD1 (5 bases). Germline V lookup: CDR1 SEHNR, CDR2 FQNEAQ (reference sequence). The V and J ends lost 4 bases and 3 bases respectively, with 9 bases between them. The CDR3 length is 13 residues. The CDR3 sequence: CASSYRGDTEAFF. As DNA, the CDR3 is TGTGCCAGCAGCTACCGGGGGGACACTGAAGCTTTCTTT.